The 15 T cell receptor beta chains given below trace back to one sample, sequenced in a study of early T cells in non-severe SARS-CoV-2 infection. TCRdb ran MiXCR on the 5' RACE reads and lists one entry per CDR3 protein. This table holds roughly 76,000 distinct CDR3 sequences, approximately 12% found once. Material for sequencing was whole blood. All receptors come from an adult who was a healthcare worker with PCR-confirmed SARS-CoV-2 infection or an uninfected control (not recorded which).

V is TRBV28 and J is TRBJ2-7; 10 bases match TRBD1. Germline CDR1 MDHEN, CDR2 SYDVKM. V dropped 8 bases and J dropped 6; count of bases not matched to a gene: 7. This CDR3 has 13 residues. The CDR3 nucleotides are TGTGCCAGCCGCGGACAGGGGGAGGGCGAGCAGTACTTC. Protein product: CASRGQGEGEQYF.

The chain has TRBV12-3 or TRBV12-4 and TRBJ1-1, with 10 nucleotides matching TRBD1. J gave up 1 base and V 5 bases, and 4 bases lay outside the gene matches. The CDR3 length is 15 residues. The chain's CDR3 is CASSPGQGTNTEAFF. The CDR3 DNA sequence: TGTGCCAGCAGTCCGGGACAGGGGACGAACACTGAAGCTTTCTTT.

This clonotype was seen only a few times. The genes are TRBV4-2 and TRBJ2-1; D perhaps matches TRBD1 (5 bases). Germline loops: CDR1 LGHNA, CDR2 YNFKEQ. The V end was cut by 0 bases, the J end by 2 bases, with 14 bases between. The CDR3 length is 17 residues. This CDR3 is CASSQDTGQAAYNEQFF. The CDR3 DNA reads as TGTGCCAGCAGCCAAGATACAGGCCAAGCCGCCTACAATGAGCAGTTCTTC.

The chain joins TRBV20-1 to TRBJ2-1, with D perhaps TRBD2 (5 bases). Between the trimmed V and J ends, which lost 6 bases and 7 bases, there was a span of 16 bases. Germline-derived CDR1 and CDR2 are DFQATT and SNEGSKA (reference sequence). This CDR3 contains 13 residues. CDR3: CSAERVRKNEQFF. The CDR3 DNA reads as TGCAGTGCAGAGAGGGTTAGGAAAAATGAGCAGTTCTTC.

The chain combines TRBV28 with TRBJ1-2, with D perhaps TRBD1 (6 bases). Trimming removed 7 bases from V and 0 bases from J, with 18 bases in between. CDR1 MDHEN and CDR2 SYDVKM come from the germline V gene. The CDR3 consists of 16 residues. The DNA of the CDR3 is TGTGCCAGCAAGGGCGGGCAGGGGACTCCTAACTATGGCTACACCTTC. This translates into CASKGGQGTPNYGYTF.

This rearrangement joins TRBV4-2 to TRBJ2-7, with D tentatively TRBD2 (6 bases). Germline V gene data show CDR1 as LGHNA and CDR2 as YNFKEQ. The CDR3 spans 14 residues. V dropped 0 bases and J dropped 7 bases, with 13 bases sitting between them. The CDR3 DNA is TGTGCCAGCAGCCAAGATTGGGAGGAAGGGGAGCAGTACTTC. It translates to CASSQDWEEGEQYF.

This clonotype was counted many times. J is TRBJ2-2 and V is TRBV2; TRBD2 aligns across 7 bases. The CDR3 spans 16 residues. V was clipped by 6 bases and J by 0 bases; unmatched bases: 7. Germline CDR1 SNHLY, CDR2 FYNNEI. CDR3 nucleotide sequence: TGTGCCAGCAGACCCGGGACTATCGCGAACACCGGGGAGCTGTTTTTT. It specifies CASRPGTIANTGELFF.

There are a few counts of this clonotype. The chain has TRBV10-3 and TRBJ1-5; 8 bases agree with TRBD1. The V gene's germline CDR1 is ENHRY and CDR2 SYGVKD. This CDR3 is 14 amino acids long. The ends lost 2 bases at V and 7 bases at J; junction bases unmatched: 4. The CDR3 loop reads CAISETGGEQPQHF. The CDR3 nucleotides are TGTGCCATCAGTGAGACAGGGGGAGAACAGCCCCAGCATTTT.

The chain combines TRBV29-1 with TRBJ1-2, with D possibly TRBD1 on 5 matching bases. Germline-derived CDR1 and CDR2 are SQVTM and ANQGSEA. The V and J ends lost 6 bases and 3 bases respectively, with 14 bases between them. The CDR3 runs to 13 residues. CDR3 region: CSVRRGDDYGYTF. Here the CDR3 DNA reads TGCAGCGTCCGGAGAGGGGACGACTATGGCTACACCTTC.

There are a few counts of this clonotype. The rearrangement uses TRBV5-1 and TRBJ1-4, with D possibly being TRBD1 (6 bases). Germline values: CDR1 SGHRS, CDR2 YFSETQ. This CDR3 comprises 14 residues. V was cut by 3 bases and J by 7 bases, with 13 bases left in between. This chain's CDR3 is CASSYRARGEKLFF. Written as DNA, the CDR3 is TGCGCCAGCAGCTACCGGGCCAGGGGTGAAAAACTGTTTTTT.

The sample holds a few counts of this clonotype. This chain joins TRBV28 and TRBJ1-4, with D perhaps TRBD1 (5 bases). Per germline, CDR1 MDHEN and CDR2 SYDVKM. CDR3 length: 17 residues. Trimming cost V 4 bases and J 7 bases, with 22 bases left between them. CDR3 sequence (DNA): TGTGCCAGCAGTTCGGTGATTTCCGGGACGACGGGTGAAAAACTGTTTTTT. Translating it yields CASSSVISGTTGEKLFF.

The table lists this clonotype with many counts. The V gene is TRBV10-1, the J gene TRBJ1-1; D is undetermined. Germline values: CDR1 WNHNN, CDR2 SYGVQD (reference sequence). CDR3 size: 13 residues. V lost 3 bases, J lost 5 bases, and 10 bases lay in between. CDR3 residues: CASSDLRGTEAFF. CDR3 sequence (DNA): TGCGCCAGCAGTGACTTGCGGGGTACTGAAGCTTTCTTT.

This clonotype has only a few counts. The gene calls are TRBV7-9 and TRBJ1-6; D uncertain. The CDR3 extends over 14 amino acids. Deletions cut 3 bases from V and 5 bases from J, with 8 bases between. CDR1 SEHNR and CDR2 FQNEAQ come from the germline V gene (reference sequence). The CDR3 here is CASSFGRDNSPLHF. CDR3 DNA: TGTGCCAGCAGCTTTGGACGGGATAATTCACCCCTCCACTTT. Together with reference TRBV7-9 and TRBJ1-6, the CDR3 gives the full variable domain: DTGVSQNPRHKITKRGQNVTFRCDPISEHNRLYWYRQTLGQGPEFLTYFQNEAQLEKSRLLSDRFSAERPKGSFSTLEIQRTEQGDSAMYLCASSFGRDNSPLHFGNGTRLTVT.

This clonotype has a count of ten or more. CDR3 bases: TGTGCCTCCAACCCTAGCGGGAGACTGGATGAGCAGTTCTTC. It is translated as CASNPSGRLDEQFF. The J gene is TRBJ2-1, the V gene TRBV27; 10 bases map to TRBD2. This CDR3 contains 14 residues. Looked up from germline, CDR1 is MNHEY and CDR2 is SMNVEV (reference sequence). V shed 11 bases, J shed 8 bases, and the junction held 12 bases outside the gene matches.

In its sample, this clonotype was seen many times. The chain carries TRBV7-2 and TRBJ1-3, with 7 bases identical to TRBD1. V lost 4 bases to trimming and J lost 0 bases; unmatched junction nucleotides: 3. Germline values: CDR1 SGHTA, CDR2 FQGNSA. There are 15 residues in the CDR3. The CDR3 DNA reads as TGTGCCAGCAGCTCCCGACAGGGCTCTGGAAACACCATATATTTT. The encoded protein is CASSSRQGSGNTIYF.